Listed below are T cell receptor beta chains from one sample, sequenced in a study of blood T cell repertoires in COVID-19. Some clones are missing from TCRdb's copy, which holds only in-frame ones; the method was immunoSEQ multiplex PCR. The data hold under 200,000 clones, with over 80% observed a single time. Material: peripheral blood. Receptors were obtained from a woman older than 75 with active or convalescent COVID-19. The CDR3 runs from the conserved cysteine through the conserved F or W. The D gene is left open where the match is weak. Only part of the rows carry a size: once, few, many, or a class if the clone is expanded.

clone size: -; J gene: TRBJ1-1; D gene: TRBD1; V gene: TRBV7-2; CDR3 protein: CASSPMGTGANTEAFF; CDR3 DNA: TGTGCCAGCAGCCCCATGGGGACAGGGGCGAACACTGAAGCTTTCTTT
clone size: -; J gene: TRBJ2-3; D gene: -; V gene: TRBV5-4; CDR3 protein: CASSLSLGQVTDTQYF; CDR3 DNA: TGTGCCAGCAGCTTGAGTTTGGGGCAGGTAACAGATACGCAGTATTTT
clone size: -; J gene: TRBJ2-3; D gene: -; V gene: TRBV6-2/TRBV6-3; CDR3 protein: CASSYAREDTDTQYF; CDR3 DNA: TGTGCCAGCAGTTACGCCCGAGAGGACACAGATACGCAGTATTTT
clone size: -; J gene: TRBJ1-1; D gene: -; V gene: TRBV27; CDR3 protein: CASSLTREWTEAFF; CDR3 DNA: TGTGCCAGCAGTTTAACGAGGGAGTGGACTGAAGCTTTCTTT
clone size: -; J gene: TRBJ2-3; D gene: -; V gene: TRBV24-1; CDR3 protein: CATSDAMGRGTQYF; CDR3 DNA: TGTGCCACCAGTGACGCAATGGGACGGGGGACGCAGTATTTT
clone size: -; J gene: TRBJ1-1; D gene: -; V gene: TRBV29-1; CDR3 protein: CSVLRIYAEAFF; CDR3 DNA: TGCAGCGTTCTCAGGATTTATGCTGAAGCTTTCTTT
clone size: few; J gene: TRBJ1-2; D gene: TRBD1; V gene: TRBV2; CDR3 protein: CASIGQGNYGYTF; CDR3 DNA: TGTGCCAGCATTGGACAGGGGAACTATGGCTACACCTTC
clone size: -; J gene: TRBJ1-3; D gene: TRBD1; V gene: TRBV18; CDR3 protein: CASSPNQGALGNTIYF; CDR3 DNA: TGTGCCAGCTCACCAAATCAGGGGGCATTGGGAAACACCATATATTTT
clone size: -; J gene: TRBJ2-3; D gene: TRBD2; V gene: TRBV9; CDR3 protein: CASSVELAGPTDTQYF; CDR3 DNA: TGTGCCAGCAGCGTAGAACTAGCGGGACCCACAGATACGCAGTATTTT
clone size: -; J gene: TRBJ1-6; D gene: -; V gene: TRBV4-3; CDR3 protein: CASSQSTGSYNSPLHF; CDR3 DNA: TGCGCCAGCAGCCAATCGACAGGCTCCTATAATTCACCCCTCCACTTT
clone size: -; J gene: TRBJ2-6; D gene: -; V gene: TRBV19; CDR3 protein: CASSIRSEWANVLTF; CDR3 DNA: TGTGCCAGTAGTATTCGGTCGGAGTGGGCCAACGTCCTGACTTTC
clone size: -; J gene: TRBJ2-1; D gene: TRBD2; V gene: TRBV19; CDR3 protein: CASSMGLAGRGYNEQFF; CDR3 DNA: TGTGCCAGTAGTATGGGACTAGCGGGGAGGGGCTACAATGAGCAGTTCTTC
clone size: -; J gene: TRBJ1-3; D gene: TRBD1; V gene: TRBV7-2; CDR3 protein: CASSITGGTGNTIYF; CDR3 DNA: TGTGCCAGCAGCATAACAGGGGGGACAGGAAACACCATATATTTT
clone size: -; J gene: TRBJ2-1; D gene: -; V gene: TRBV19; CDR3 protein: CASSIGLGTSNEQFF; CDR3 DNA: TGTGCCAGTAGTATAGGCCTCGGGACTTCAAATGAGCAGTTCTTC
clone size: -; J gene: TRBJ2-5; D gene: TRBD1; V gene: TRBV5-5; CDR3 protein: CASSLGGQGVQETQYF; CDR3 DNA: TGTGCCAGCAGCCTAGGGGGACAGGGGGTCCAAGAGACCCAGTACTTC
clone size: -; J gene: TRBJ1-1; D gene: -; V gene: TRBV29-1; CDR3 protein: CSVANTEAFF; CDR3 DNA: TGCAGCGTGGCGAACACTGAAGCTTTCTTT
clone size: -; J gene: TRBJ2-4; D gene: TRBD2; V gene: TRBV7-2; CDR3 protein: CASSLVWTSWDIQYF; CDR3 DNA: TGTGCCAGCAGCTTAGTTTGGACTAGCTGGGACATTCAGTACTTC
clone size: -; J gene: TRBJ1-1; D gene: -; V gene: TRBV19; CDR3 protein: CASSTLGQSNTEAFF; CDR3 DNA: TGTGCCAGTAGCACACTTGGGCAGTCGAACACTGAAGCTTTCTTT
clone size: few; J gene: TRBJ1-5; D gene: -; V gene: TRBV12-3/TRBV12-4; CDR3 protein: CASSRGGNQPQHF; CDR3 DNA: TGTGCCAGCAGTAGGGGCGGTAATCAGCCCCAGCATTTT
clone size: -; J gene: TRBJ1-5; D gene: -; V gene: TRBV5-4; CDR3 protein: CAYRDIGQPQHF; CDR3 DNA: TGTGCTTACAGGGACATTGGACAGCCCCAGCATTTT
clone size: -; J gene: TRBJ2-5; D gene: TRBD2; V gene: TRBV11-2; CDR3 protein: CASSLSRDYPQTQYF; CDR3 DNA: TGTGCCAGCAGCTTATCCAGGGACTATCCCCAGACCCAGTACTTC
clone size: -; J gene: TRBJ2-4; D gene: TRBD1; V gene: TRBV19; CDR3 protein: CASKGDRGAIAKNIQYF; CDR3 DNA: TGTGCCAGTAAAGGGGACAGAGGAGCTATAGCCAAAAACATTCAGTACTTC
clone size: -; J gene: TRBJ2-1; D gene: TRBD1; V gene: TRBV6-2/TRBV6-3; CDR3 protein: CASTPGQTYNEQFF; CDR3 DNA: TGTGCCAGCACCCCGGGACAGACCTACAATGAGCAGTTCTTC
clone size: -; J gene: TRBJ1-2; D gene: TRBD1; V gene: TRBV6-5; CDR3 protein: CASRPGQARVPGYTF; CDR3 DNA: TGTGCCAGCAGACCTGGACAGGCCCGCGTTCCCGGCTACACCTTC
clone size: -; J gene: TRBJ2-5; D gene: -; V gene: TRBV7-2; CDR3 protein: CASSYRGANQETQYF; CDR3 DNA: TGTGCCAGCAGCTACCGGGGGGCGAACCAAGAGACCCAGTACTTC
clone size: few; J gene: TRBJ2-1; D gene: TRBD1; V gene: TRBV19; CDR3 protein: CASSPPGTAYNEQFF; CDR3 DNA: TGTGCCAGTAGTCCCCCCGGGACAGCATACAATGAGCAGTTCTTC
clone size: -; J gene: TRBJ2-1; D gene: -; V gene: TRBV11-2; CDR3 protein: CASSKDGNTYNEQFF; CDR3 DNA: TGTGCCAGCAGCAAGGACGGGAATACATACAATGAGCAGTTCTTC
clone size: -; J gene: TRBJ2-3; D gene: -; V gene: TRBV19; CDR3 protein: CASSIRAEWDTQYF; CDR3 DNA: TGTGCCAGTAGTATCAGGGCAGAGTGGGATACGCAGTATTTT
clone size: -; J gene: TRBJ1-2; D gene: -; V gene: TRBV19; CDR3 protein: CASSIEQGKLGYTF; CDR3 DNA: TGTGCCAGTAGTATAGAACAGGGAAAACTTGGCTACACCTTC
clone size: -; J gene: TRBJ1-2; D gene: -; V gene: TRBV7-8; CDR3 protein: CASSLVQGRGYTF; CDR3 DNA: TGTGCCAGCAGCTTAGTACAGGGACGGGGCTACACCTTC
clone size: -; J gene: TRBJ2-7; D gene: -; V gene: TRBV5-1; CDR3 protein: CASSLAGSGEPYEQYF; CDR3 DNA: TGCGCCAGCAGCTTGGCCGGTAGCGGAGAACCCTACGAGCAGTACTTC
clone size: -; J gene: TRBJ1-2; D gene: TRBD1; V gene: TRBV12-3/TRBV12-4; CDR3 protein: CASSLAGQYGYTF; CDR3 DNA: TGTGCCAGCAGTTTAGCGGGACAGTATGGCTACACCTTC
clone size: once; J gene: TRBJ1-1; D gene: -; V gene: TRBV6-6; CDR3 protein: CASSYLYVEPEAFF; CDR3 DNA: TGTGCCAGCAGTTACTTATATGTGGAGCCTGAAGCTTTCTTT
clone size: -; J gene: TRBJ2-7; D gene: TRBD2; V gene: TRBV9; CDR3 protein: CASSVGTSSTYEQYF; CDR3 DNA: TGTGCCAGCAGCGTAGGGACTAGCTCTACCTACGAGCAGTACTTC
clone size: few; J gene: TRBJ1-5; D gene: -; V gene: TRBV7-8; CDR3 protein: CASSLVAGQPQHF; CDR3 DNA: TGTGCCAGCAGCTTAGTTGCAGGTCAGCCCCAGCATTTT
clone size: -; J gene: TRBJ1-1; D gene: TRBD1; V gene: TRBV7-8; CDR3 protein: CASSLTGAPREAFF; CDR3 DNA: TGTGCCAGCAGCCTTACAGGGGCCCCGCGGGAAGCTTTCTTT
clone size: -; J gene: TRBJ1-5; D gene: -; V gene: TRBV25-1; CDR3 protein: CASSDSGSPNQPQHF; CDR3 DNA: TGTGCCAGCAGTGATTCAGGTTCACCGAATCAGCCCCAGCATTTT
clone size: -; J gene: TRBJ1-5; D gene: -; V gene: TRBV27; CDR3 protein: CASSFPGQPQHF; CDR3 DNA: TGTGCCAGCAGTTTCCCCGGGCAGCCCCAGCATTTT
clone size: -; J gene: TRBJ1-1; D gene: -; V gene: TRBV30; CDR3 protein: CAWRVGRGTEAFF; CDR3 DNA: TGTGCCTGGAGGGTTGGGAGGGGCACTGAAGCTTTCTTT
clone size: -; J gene: TRBJ1-5; D gene: -; V gene: TRBV27; CDR3 protein: CASSPDRDIIQPQHF; CDR3 DNA: TGTGCCAGCAGCCCCGACCGGGACATCATCCAGCCCCAGCATTTT
clone size: -; J gene: TRBJ2-5; D gene: -; V gene: TRBV18; CDR3 protein: CASSPWAGEETQYF; CDR3 DNA: TGTGCCAGCTCACCATGGGCAGGGGAAGAGACCCAGTACTTC
clone size: -; J gene: TRBJ1-4; D gene: -; V gene: TRBV7-9; CDR3 protein: CASTQWGGEEEKLFF; CDR3 DNA: TGTGCCAGCACCCAATGGGGTGGGGAGGAAGAAAAACTGTTTTTT
clone size: -; J gene: TRBJ1-5; D gene: -; V gene: TRBV7-2; CDR3 protein: CASSFRGGWNQPQHF; CDR3 DNA: TGTGCCAGCAGCTTCCGGGGGGGATGGAATCAGCCCCAGCATTTT
clone size: -; J gene: TRBJ1-4; D gene: -; V gene: TRBV9; CDR3 protein: CASTPGLQLTEKLFF; CDR3 DNA: TGTGCCAGCACCCCAGGGCTGCAACTAACTGAAAAACTGTTTTTT
clone size: -; J gene: TRBJ1-5; D gene: -; V gene: TRBV19; CDR3 protein: CASSMGQYSNQPQHF; CDR3 DNA: TGTGCCAGTAGTATGGGGCAGTATAGCAATCAGCCCCAGCATTTT
clone size: -; J gene: TRBJ1-2; D gene: TRBD1; V gene: TRBV5-6; CDR3 protein: CASSLGQGPTSF; CDR3 DNA: TGTGCCAGCAGCTTAGGACAGGGCCCAACTTCCTTC
clone size: -; J gene: TRBJ1-5; D gene: TRBD1; V gene: TRBV19; CDR3 protein: CASGTGNQPQHF; CDR3 DNA: TGTGCCAGCGGGACAGGGAATCAGCCCCAGCATTTT
clone size: -; J gene: TRBJ2-2; D gene: -; V gene: TRBV7-8; CDR3 protein: CASSRRGTGELFF; CDR3 DNA: TGTGCCAGCAGCCGCCGGGGCACCGGGGAGCTGTTTTTT
clone size: -; J gene: TRBJ1-3; D gene: -; V gene: TRBV7-3; CDR3 protein: CASSSGSGNTIYF; CDR3 DNA: TGTGCCAGCAGCTCCGGGTCCGGAAACACCATATATTTT
clone size: -; J gene: TRBJ1-5; D gene: -; V gene: TRBV2; CDR3 protein: CASSEGGFGNQPQHF; CDR3 DNA: TGTGCCAGCAGTGAAGGAGGGTTCGGCAATCAGCCCCAGCATTTT
clone size: -; J gene: TRBJ2-3; D gene: -; V gene: TRBV19; CDR3 protein: CASSIDLGPGGTDTQYF; CDR3 DNA: TGTGCCAGTAGTATAGATCTTGGCCCCGGGGGCACAGATACGCAGTATTTT
clone size: -; J gene: TRBJ1-3; D gene: -; V gene: TRBV6-5; CDR3 protein: CASNPSSGNTIYF; CDR3 DNA: TGTGCCAGCAATCCCAGCTCTGGAAACACCATATATTTT
clone size: -; J gene: TRBJ1-6; D gene: -; V gene: TRBV6-5; CDR3 protein: CASSKTGPYSPLHF; CDR3 DNA: TGTGCCAGCAGTAAGACAGGCCCCTATTCACCCCTCCACTTT
clone size: -; J gene: TRBJ1-1; D gene: -; V gene: TRBV18; CDR3 protein: CANRFGMNTEAFF; CDR3 DNA: TGTGCCAACAGGTTTGGGATGAACACTGAAGCTTTCTTT
clone size: many; J gene: TRBJ1-5; D gene: -; V gene: TRBV7-6; CDR3 protein: CASARGSGQPQHF; CDR3 DNA: TGTGCCAGCGCCCGGGGATCGGGTCAGCCCCAGCATTTT
clone size: once; J gene: TRBJ2-3; D gene: -; V gene: TRBV27; CDR3 protein: CASVPRGASSTDTQYF; CDR3 DNA: TGTGCCAGCGTCCCCCGGGGGGCGTCTAGCACAGATACGCAGTATTTT
clone size: few; J gene: TRBJ2-2; D gene: TRBD1; V gene: TRBV3-1/TRBV3-2; CDR3 protein: CASSLQDRATGELFF; CDR3 DNA: TGTGCCAGCAGCCTACAGGACAGGGCGACCGGGGAGCTGTTTTTT
clone size: -; J gene: TRBJ2-5; D gene: -; V gene: TRBV10-3; CDR3 protein: CAISESGGQGETQYF; CDR3 DNA: TGTGCCATCAGTGAGAGCGGGGGACAGGGAGAGACCCAGTACTTC
clone size: few; J gene: TRBJ2-5; D gene: TRBD2; V gene: TRBV7-9; CDR3 protein: CASSLVASGGETQYF; CDR3 DNA: TGTGCCAGCAGCTTAGTGGCTAGCGGGGGTGAGACCCAGTACTTC
clone size: -; J gene: TRBJ2-1; D gene: TRBD2; V gene: TRBV12-3/TRBV12-4; CDR3 protein: CASRTSHRDEQFF; CDR3 DNA: TGTGCCAGCAGGACTAGCCACCGCGATGAGCAGTTCTTC